This T cell receptor (beta chain) was observed in a study of glioma-infiltrating T cells after dendritic cell vaccination. Across the whole study: At biweekly intervals, patients got three intradermal dendritic cell vaccine injections.

The CDR3 is 15 amino acids. Selection required adequate fresh-frozen tumor tissue plus more than two years' survival data. PBMC sampling occurred before vaccination, two weeks after the third dose, and at progression. The immunoSEQ assay amplified TCRB CDR3 from up to about 2 ug DNA. This table comes from immunoSEQ multiplex PCR, and its TCRdb copy is limited to in-frame clones, with some not included. The table has over 55,000 clones, under 90% seen once. The rearrangement joins TRBV21-1 to TRBJ1-2; the table's TRBD1 call for D was not verified on the DNA. TRBV21-1 is described as a pseudogene. The source of this sequence is a human donor with glioblastoma. The specimen comprised blood, sampled before dendritic cell vaccination. This CDR3 is CASSSNRGGNYGYTF. The CDR3 DNA follows: TGTGCCAGCAGCTCAAACAGGGGGGGCAACTATGGCTACACCTTC.